This paragraph covers one TCR beta chain sequence. The target antigen is unknown. The sample belongs to a study of shared clonotypes between healthy human individuals. Study conclusions and caveats: Non-shared clonotypes had lower generation probabilities than clonotypes shared by all four sorted-subset donors. Four donors held approximately 4.5% of naive CD4 clonotypes in common.

CDR3 length equals 18 residues. V lost 3 bases to trimming and J lost 2 bases; unmatched junction nucleotides: 9. Germline CDR1 is LGHNA and CDR2 is YNFKEQ. Healthy HIV-negative adults without recent acute infections or vaccinations served as donors. The assay was run at deep level. Only in-frame clones appear in the TCRdb table, and some are missing; sequencing was by immunoSEQ multiplex PCR. The table shows more than 550,000 clones, with around 70% occurring only once. The chain employs TRBV4-2 and TRBJ2-4, with 11 bases matching TRBD1. The sequence derives from a woman aged 25 to 45 in good health. The sample consisted of memory CD4+ T cells sorted from blood. The subset is: CD45RA-negative fraction. The CDR3 here is CASSQGQGGGTSKNIQYF. The CDR3 nucleotides read TGTGCCAGCAGCCAGGGACAGGGGGGAGGGACTTCCAAAAACATTCAGTACTTC.